This TCR beta chain comes out of a study of identical twins. CDR3 length equals 14 residues. Deletions cut 3 bases from V and 6 bases from J, with 12 bases between. General observations from the study: The more abundant beta clonotypes in cord blood had fewer insertions, and memory repertoires did not show this. Twin sharing of out-of-frame TCR alpha was underestimated by models in monozygotic pairs.

Template switching introduced a universal primer site, and the cDNA bore unique molecular identifiers. Using its own MiXCR run on the 5' RACE reads, TCRdb lists one record per CDR3 protein. This table holds about 900,000 distinct CDR3 sequences, 10% to 15% found once. There are a few counts of this clonotype. Its antigen is unidentified. The same data also went into a second study, on yellow fever vaccine responses in identical twins.

The sample consisted of PBMCs. The chain uses TRBV12-3 or TRBV12-4 and TRBJ2-1; the D gene could be TRBD1 or TRBD2 (5 bases each). The clonotype comes from a woman between 18 and 29 years old in good health. CDR3 in DNA: TGTGCCAGCAGTTTTTCGGGGCGCCCCAATGAGCAGTTCTTC. Translation gives CASSFSGRPNEQFF.